The 32 T cell receptor beta chains listed next were all sequenced from one sample in a study. TCRdb re-analysed the RT-PCR reads in MiXCR, keeping a single row per CDR3 protein. The repertoire includes about 700,000 distinct CDR3 sequences, 12% to 15% of them detected once, and about 3.9% sits in the top ten. Sequenced sample: memory CD4+ T cells from blood. These receptors all come from a female donor in good health, serving as a healthy control.

The rearrangement links TRBV18 to TRBJ2-1; the D is unclear. This CDR3 has 14 amino acids. Germline CDR1 KGHSH, CDR2 LQKENI. Trimming stripped 2 bases from V and 2 bases from J, with 7 bases between. CDR3 in amino acids: CASSPTRTYNEQFF. CDR3 nucleotide sequence: TGTGCCAGCTCACCAACCCGTACCTACAATGAGCAGTTCTTC.

The table lists this clonotype with a few counts. V and J are TRBV5-8 and TRBJ2-5; TRBD1 matches 7 bases. Germline CDR1 and CDR2: SGHTS and YDEGEE. The CDR3 is 15 amino acids. The ends lost 6 bases at V and 4 bases at J; junction bases unmatched: 12. CDR3 bases: TGTGCCAGCACCCAGTGGGGACAGAGGGGAGAGACCCAGTACTTC. Its translation: CASTQWGQRGETQYF.

The CDR3 loop is CASSLGGGLEAFF. CDR3 nucleotides: TGCGCCAGCAGCTTGGGCGGCGGTCTTGAAGCTTTCTTT. This rearrangement joins TRBV5-1 to TRBJ1-1; D is unclear. Germline V gives CDR1 SGHRS, CDR2 YFSETQ. CDR3 length equals 13 residues. V shed 0 bases and J shed 7 bases, with 10 bases lying between them.

At least ten counts were recorded for this clonotype. The chain's CDR3 is CASSQQAGTSYEQYF. The CDR3 nucleotides are TGTGCCAGCAGCCAACAAGCGGGAACCTCCTACGAGCAGTACTTC. The rearrangement uses TRBV7-3 and TRBJ2-7; 7 bases agree with TRBD2. Germline trimming cut 5 bases from V and 0 bases from J; bases unmatched to any gene: 7. Germline lookup yields CDR1 SGHTA and CDR2 FQGTGA. The CDR3 has 15 amino acids.

This clonotype was counted only a few times. This rearrangement joins TRBV7-9 to TRBJ2-1; D is possibly TRBD1 (6 bases). CDR3 length equals 16 residues. V dropped 3 bases and J dropped 4 bases, with 16 bases sitting between them. In germline, CDR1 is SEHNR, CDR2 FQNEAQ (reference sequence). CDR3 residues: CASSLSSGTPYNEQFF. The CDR3 DNA follows: TGTGCCAGCAGCTTGTCCTCAGGGACACCATACAATGAGCAGTTCTTC.

The J gene is TRBJ2-3, the V gene TRBV5-6, with D possibly TRBD1 on 7 matching bases. Germline loops: CDR1 SGHDT, CDR2 YYEEEE. Trimming shortened V by 4 bases and J by 1 base, and 16 bases separated the two germline ends. This CDR3 is 16 amino acids long. CDR3 nucleotides: TGTGCCAGCAGCCCGAAGGCCAGGGGGGGCACAGATACGCAGTATTTT. Protein: CASSPKARGGTDTQYF.

This clonotype was observed a few times. This CDR3 is CASSLAGLTEAFF. The CDR3 DNA reads TGTGCCAGCAGCTTAGCGGGCCTCACTGAAGCTTTCTTT. The rearrangement links TRBV11-2 to TRBJ1-1; D is undetermined. CDR3 length: 13 residues. Germline lookup yields CDR1 SGHAT and CDR2 FQNNGV. The V gene lost 1 base and the J gene lost 4 bases, with 7 bases spanning the gap.

This clonotype was counted at least ten times. The V gene is TRBV20-1, the J gene TRBJ2-5, with a possible D match to TRBD2 (5 bases). Germline assignment: CDR1 DFQATT and CDR2 SNEGSKA (reference sequence). This CDR3 contains 13 residues. The germline V and J ends were trimmed by 1 base and 5 bases, with 11 bases remaining between them. DNA for the CDR3: TGCAGTGCTAGAGGTGGTGAGCGGGAGACCCAGTACTTC. This codes for CSARGGERETQYF.

In its sample, this clonotype was seen a few times. The chain couples TRBV20-1 to TRBJ2-5; 12 nucleotides match TRBD2. Germline CDR1 is DFQATT and CDR2 is SNEGSKA (reference sequence). With V trimmed by 7 bases and J by 4 bases, 1 base remained unmatched. CDR3 length equals 12 residues. CDR3 sequence: CSELAGGETQYF. Written as DNA, the CDR3 is TGCAGTGAACTAGCGGGAGGAGAGACCCAGTACTTC.

This clonotype was picked up many times. V usage is TRBV4-3 and J usage is TRBJ2-5, with 8 bases identical to TRBD1. The trim removed 2 bases at V and 5 bases at J, leaving 10 bases unmatched. Per the germline V gene, CDR1 is LGHNA and CDR2 is YSLEER. The CDR3 is 16 amino acids. The chain's CDR3 is CASSQQGARLSETQYF. For the CDR3, the DNA is TGCGCCAGCAGCCAACAGGGGGCAAGGTTATCTGAGACCCAGTACTTC.

The rearrangement links TRBV6-1 to TRBJ2-7, with unresolved D. Trimming shortened V by 0 bases and J by 5 bases, and 8 bases separated the two germline ends. CDR1 MNHNS and CDR2 SASEGT come from the germline V gene. The CDR3 is 13 residues long. The DNA for the CDR3 is TGTGCCAGCAGTGAAGCGCTGAGCGACGAGCAGTACTTC. Amino acid sequence: CASSEALSDEQYF.

The chain employs TRBV6-2 or TRBV6-3 and TRBJ2-1; TRBD1 or TRBD2 may be the D gene (5 bases each). CDR1 is MNHEY, CDR2 SVGEGT, per germline. V lost 5 bases and J lost 9, with 17 bases in between. This CDR3 has 14 residues. CDR3 sequence (DNA): TGTGCCAGCAGTCCCGGGACGCACAGGCGTGAGCAGTTCTTC. This codes for CASSPGTHRREQFF.

This clonotype has a handful of counts. In nucleotides, the CDR3 is TGCAGTGCTAGAGATGCGGGGGGGGCAGAGCCTGATACGCAGTATTTT. Translation gives CSARDAGGAEPDTQYF. The rearrangement links TRBV20-1 to TRBJ2-3; TRBD2 agrees at 9 bases. CDR3 size: 16 residues. Germline values: CDR1 DFQATT, CDR2 SNEGSKA (reference sequence). The trim removed 0 bases at V and 6 bases at J, leaving 10 bases unmatched.

The sample holds many counts of this clonotype. The chain uses TRBV12-3 or TRBV12-4 and TRBJ2-2; D uncertain. V lost 5 bases and J lost 6, with 10 bases in between. The CDR3 totals 13 residues. This chain's CDR3 is CASSKDNPGELFF. For the CDR3, the DNA is TGTGCCAGCAGTAAAGACAATCCCGGGGAGCTGTTTTTT.

This clonotype appeared many times. The chain joins TRBV15 to TRBJ2-2; D unresolved. Germline CDR1 and CDR2: LNHNV and YYDKDF (reference sequence). Trimming pared 0 bases from V and 0 bases from J, leaving 5 bases between. This CDR3 spans 15 amino acids. This CDR3 is CATSRDSANTGELFF. CDR3 bases: TGTGCCACCAGCAGAGACTCCGCGAACACCGGGGAGCTGTTTTTT.

This clonotype was detected many times. This chain links TRBV7-6 with TRBJ2-7; TRBD2 matches 7 bases. Germline assignment: CDR1 SGHVS and CDR2 FNYEAQ. V trimming: 5 bases; J trimming: 6 bases; junction bases outside the gene matches: 10. CDR3 length: 14 amino acids. CDR3 sequence reads: CASSPGGRTGEQYF. The CDR3 nucleotides are TGTGCCAGCAGCCCCGGGGGGAGAACAGGCGAGCAGTACTTC.

In DNA form, the CDR3 reads TGCGCCAGCAGCTATCTCAGACAGGGAAGTGGAAACACCATATATTTT. Protein: CASSYLRQGSGNTIYF. The chain has TRBV4-3 and TRBJ1-3; 7 positions match TRBD1. V dropped 5 bases and J dropped 3; count of bases not matched to a gene: 10. Germline V gene lookup returns CDR1 LGHNA and CDR2 YSLEER. The CDR3 sequence is 16 residues long.

This chain links TRBV4-3 with TRBJ2-2, with 10 bases identical to TRBD2. Germline-derived CDR1 and CDR2 are LGHNA and YSLEER. Trimming cost V 5 bases and J 4 bases; bases outside gene matches: 7. CDR3 length: 16 residues. The CDR3: CASSNPSGSPTGELFF. The CDR3 DNA sequence: TGCGCCAGCAGCAACCCTAGCGGGAGTCCCACCGGGGAGCTGTTTTTT.

This clonotype was counted many times. The chain couples TRBV6-5 to TRBJ2-7, with 11 bases aligning to TRBD1. Germline V CDR1 and CDR2: MNHEY, SVGAGI. CDR3 length: 14 amino acids. Trimming took 3 bases from V and 6 from J; bases not matched to a gene: 4. The CDR3 is CASSYWDRGGEQYF. CDR3 nucleotides: TGTGCCAGCAGTTATTGGGACAGGGGGGGCGAGCAGTACTTC.

The CDR3 DNA is TGTGCCACCAGCAGGGGACTAGCGGACACCGGGGAGCTGTTTTTT. It is translated as CATSRGLADTGELFF. This chain connects TRBV15 to TRBJ2-2; 11 bases agree with TRBD2. With V trimmed by 3 bases and J by 3 bases, 0 bases remained unmatched. This CDR3 contains 15 residues. Germline CDR1 LNHNV, CDR2 YYDKDF (reference sequence). Supplemented by reference TRBV15 and TRBJ2-2, the full variable domain reads DAMVIQNPRYQVTQFGKPVTLSCSQTLNHNVMYWYQQKSSQAPKLLFHYYDKDFNNEADTPDNFQSRRPNTSFCFLDIRSPGLGDTAMYLCATSRGLADTGELFFGEGSRLTVL.

The table lists this clonotype with a few counts. V gene TRBV6-1 combines with J gene TRBJ2-7; 9 positions agree with TRBD1. Germline V gives CDR1 MNHNS, CDR2 SASEGT. This CDR3 has 15 amino acids. After removal of 3 bases from V and 5 bases from J, the junction contained 8 bases not matched to a gene. CDR3 nucleotide sequence: TGTGCCAGCAGTGATCCTGGACAGGGGCCCAACGAGCAGTACTTC. It encodes CASSDPGQGPNEQYF.

This clonotype was recorded many times. The V gene is TRBV6-5, the J gene TRBJ2-1, with D perhaps given as TRBD1 or TRBD2 (5 bases each). The V end was cut by 8 bases, the J end by 7 bases, with 15 bases between. The CDR3 is 13 residues long. CDR1 is MNHEY, CDR2 SVGAGI, per germline. In DNA form, the CDR3 reads TGTGCCAGCTTCTCGGATTGGGGGAATGAGCAGTTCTTC. Amino acid sequence: CASFSDWGNEQFF.

This clonotype turned up a few times. J is TRBJ1-1 and V is TRBV18; 7 nucleotides line up with TRBD1. V lost 3 bases, J lost 1 base, and 5 bases stayed unmatched. The CDR3 runs 15 residues. Germline V lookup: CDR1 KGHSH, CDR2 LQKENI. The CDR3 region has the DNA TGTGCCAGCTCACCTGCGTCAGGGGGGAACACTGAAGCTTTCTTT. Encoded protein: CASSPASGGNTEAFF.

The V call is TRBV7-2, the J call TRBJ2-6, with a tentative D call TRBD1 (5 bases). V was clipped by 1 base and J by 7 bases, with 8 bases between them. The CDR3 is 14 amino acids. Germline V CDR1 and CDR2: SGHTA, FQGNSA. The DNA for the CDR3 is TGTGCCAGCAGCTTAGACAGGTTCGCCAACGTCCTGACTTTC. This codes for CASSLDRFANVLTF.

This clonotype was detected ten times or more. CDR3 nucleotide sequence: TGTGCCAGCAGTTTCTCCCCTGGGCAGGGCTCTCAGCCCCAGCATTTT. Amino acids: CASSFSPGQGSQPQHF. The chain recombines TRBV27 with TRBJ1-5; a weak D match, TRBD1 (5 bases). The V gene lost 3 bases and the J gene lost 6 bases, with 18 bases spanning the gap. The CDR3 has 16 residues. The V gene's germline CDR1 is MNHEY and CDR2 SMNVEV (reference sequence).

CDR3 in DNA: TGTGCCAGCAGCATTCGCGGACAGGGTGGGACCTACGAGCAGTACTTC. Translated, it gives CASSIRGQGGTYEQYF. The V and J genes are TRBV6-6 and TRBJ2-7; 8 bases are a match to TRBD1. The CDR3 runs 16 residues. Germline-derived CDR1 and CDR2 are MNHNY and SVGAGI (reference sequence). The V and J ends lost 6 bases and 2 bases, in that order; junction bases with no gene match: 12.

The chain is built from TRBV9 and TRBJ2-1; 7 nucleotides agree with TRBD2. This CDR3 region has 16 residues. V shed 3 bases and J 0 bases; nucleotides not matched to a gene: 6. Germline V gene sequence: CDR1 SGDLS, CDR2 YYNGEE. The CDR3 loop reads CASSALAPSSYNEQFF. CDR3 sequence (DNA): TGTGCCAGCAGCGCACTAGCGCCCAGCTCCTACAATGAGCAGTTCTTC.

This chain joins TRBV20-1 and TRBJ2-3; TRBD1 is a possible D gene (6 bases). The germline CDR1 and CDR2 sequences are DFQATT and SNEGSKA (reference sequence). Trimming shortened V by 2 bases and J by 7 bases, and 16 bases separated the two germline ends. The CDR3 length is 14 residues. Here the CDR3 DNA reads TGCAGTGCTAGACCCGGACAGCTCCCGTATACGCAGTATTTT. Amino acid sequence: CSARPGQLPYTQYF.

The chain is built from TRBV5-4 and TRBJ2-3, with TRBD2 identical over 10 bases. V shed 1 base and J 4 bases; nucleotides not matched to a gene: 3. Germline loops: CDR1 SGHNT, CDR2 YYREEE (reference sequence). The CDR3 extends over 15 amino acids. The CDR3 region has the DNA TGTGCCAGCAGCTTGACTAGCGGGGTTGCAGATACGCAGTATTTT. Protein product: CASSLTSGVADTQYF.

This clonotype has just a few counts. The chain combines TRBV5-1 with TRBJ2-2, with 8 bases lining up with TRBD1. This CDR3 is built from 16 residues. The germline V gene has CDR1 SGHRS and CDR2 YFSETQ. V shed 0 bases and J 1 base; nucleotides not matched to a gene: 2. CDR3 protein: CASSLVGTGNTGELFF. CDR3 bases: TGCGCCAGCAGCTTGGTGGGGACAGGGAACACCGGGGAGCTGTTTTTT.

This sequence joins TRBV6-5 and TRBJ2-1, with a tentative D call TRBD2 (6 bases). The ends were cut back, 6 bases at V and 6 bases at J, with 15 bases in the middle. CDR3 length: 14 residues. CDR1 MNHEY and CDR2 SVGAGI come from the germline V gene. The DNA of the CDR3 is TGTGCCAGCAGGCCCGGGGGACGAGGCAATGAGCAGTTCTTC. It encodes CASRPGGRGNEQFF.

V and J are TRBV6-5 and TRBJ1-4; no reliable D call. This CDR3 is 14 amino acids long. With 7 bases removed from V and 7 bases from J, the gap between germline ends came to 16 bases. The germline gives CDR1 MNHEY, CDR2 SVGAGI. For the CDR3, the DNA is TGTGCCAGCACCCCTGAGGGCTCAGCTGAAAAACTGTTTTTT. Its protein product is CASTPEGSAEKLFF.